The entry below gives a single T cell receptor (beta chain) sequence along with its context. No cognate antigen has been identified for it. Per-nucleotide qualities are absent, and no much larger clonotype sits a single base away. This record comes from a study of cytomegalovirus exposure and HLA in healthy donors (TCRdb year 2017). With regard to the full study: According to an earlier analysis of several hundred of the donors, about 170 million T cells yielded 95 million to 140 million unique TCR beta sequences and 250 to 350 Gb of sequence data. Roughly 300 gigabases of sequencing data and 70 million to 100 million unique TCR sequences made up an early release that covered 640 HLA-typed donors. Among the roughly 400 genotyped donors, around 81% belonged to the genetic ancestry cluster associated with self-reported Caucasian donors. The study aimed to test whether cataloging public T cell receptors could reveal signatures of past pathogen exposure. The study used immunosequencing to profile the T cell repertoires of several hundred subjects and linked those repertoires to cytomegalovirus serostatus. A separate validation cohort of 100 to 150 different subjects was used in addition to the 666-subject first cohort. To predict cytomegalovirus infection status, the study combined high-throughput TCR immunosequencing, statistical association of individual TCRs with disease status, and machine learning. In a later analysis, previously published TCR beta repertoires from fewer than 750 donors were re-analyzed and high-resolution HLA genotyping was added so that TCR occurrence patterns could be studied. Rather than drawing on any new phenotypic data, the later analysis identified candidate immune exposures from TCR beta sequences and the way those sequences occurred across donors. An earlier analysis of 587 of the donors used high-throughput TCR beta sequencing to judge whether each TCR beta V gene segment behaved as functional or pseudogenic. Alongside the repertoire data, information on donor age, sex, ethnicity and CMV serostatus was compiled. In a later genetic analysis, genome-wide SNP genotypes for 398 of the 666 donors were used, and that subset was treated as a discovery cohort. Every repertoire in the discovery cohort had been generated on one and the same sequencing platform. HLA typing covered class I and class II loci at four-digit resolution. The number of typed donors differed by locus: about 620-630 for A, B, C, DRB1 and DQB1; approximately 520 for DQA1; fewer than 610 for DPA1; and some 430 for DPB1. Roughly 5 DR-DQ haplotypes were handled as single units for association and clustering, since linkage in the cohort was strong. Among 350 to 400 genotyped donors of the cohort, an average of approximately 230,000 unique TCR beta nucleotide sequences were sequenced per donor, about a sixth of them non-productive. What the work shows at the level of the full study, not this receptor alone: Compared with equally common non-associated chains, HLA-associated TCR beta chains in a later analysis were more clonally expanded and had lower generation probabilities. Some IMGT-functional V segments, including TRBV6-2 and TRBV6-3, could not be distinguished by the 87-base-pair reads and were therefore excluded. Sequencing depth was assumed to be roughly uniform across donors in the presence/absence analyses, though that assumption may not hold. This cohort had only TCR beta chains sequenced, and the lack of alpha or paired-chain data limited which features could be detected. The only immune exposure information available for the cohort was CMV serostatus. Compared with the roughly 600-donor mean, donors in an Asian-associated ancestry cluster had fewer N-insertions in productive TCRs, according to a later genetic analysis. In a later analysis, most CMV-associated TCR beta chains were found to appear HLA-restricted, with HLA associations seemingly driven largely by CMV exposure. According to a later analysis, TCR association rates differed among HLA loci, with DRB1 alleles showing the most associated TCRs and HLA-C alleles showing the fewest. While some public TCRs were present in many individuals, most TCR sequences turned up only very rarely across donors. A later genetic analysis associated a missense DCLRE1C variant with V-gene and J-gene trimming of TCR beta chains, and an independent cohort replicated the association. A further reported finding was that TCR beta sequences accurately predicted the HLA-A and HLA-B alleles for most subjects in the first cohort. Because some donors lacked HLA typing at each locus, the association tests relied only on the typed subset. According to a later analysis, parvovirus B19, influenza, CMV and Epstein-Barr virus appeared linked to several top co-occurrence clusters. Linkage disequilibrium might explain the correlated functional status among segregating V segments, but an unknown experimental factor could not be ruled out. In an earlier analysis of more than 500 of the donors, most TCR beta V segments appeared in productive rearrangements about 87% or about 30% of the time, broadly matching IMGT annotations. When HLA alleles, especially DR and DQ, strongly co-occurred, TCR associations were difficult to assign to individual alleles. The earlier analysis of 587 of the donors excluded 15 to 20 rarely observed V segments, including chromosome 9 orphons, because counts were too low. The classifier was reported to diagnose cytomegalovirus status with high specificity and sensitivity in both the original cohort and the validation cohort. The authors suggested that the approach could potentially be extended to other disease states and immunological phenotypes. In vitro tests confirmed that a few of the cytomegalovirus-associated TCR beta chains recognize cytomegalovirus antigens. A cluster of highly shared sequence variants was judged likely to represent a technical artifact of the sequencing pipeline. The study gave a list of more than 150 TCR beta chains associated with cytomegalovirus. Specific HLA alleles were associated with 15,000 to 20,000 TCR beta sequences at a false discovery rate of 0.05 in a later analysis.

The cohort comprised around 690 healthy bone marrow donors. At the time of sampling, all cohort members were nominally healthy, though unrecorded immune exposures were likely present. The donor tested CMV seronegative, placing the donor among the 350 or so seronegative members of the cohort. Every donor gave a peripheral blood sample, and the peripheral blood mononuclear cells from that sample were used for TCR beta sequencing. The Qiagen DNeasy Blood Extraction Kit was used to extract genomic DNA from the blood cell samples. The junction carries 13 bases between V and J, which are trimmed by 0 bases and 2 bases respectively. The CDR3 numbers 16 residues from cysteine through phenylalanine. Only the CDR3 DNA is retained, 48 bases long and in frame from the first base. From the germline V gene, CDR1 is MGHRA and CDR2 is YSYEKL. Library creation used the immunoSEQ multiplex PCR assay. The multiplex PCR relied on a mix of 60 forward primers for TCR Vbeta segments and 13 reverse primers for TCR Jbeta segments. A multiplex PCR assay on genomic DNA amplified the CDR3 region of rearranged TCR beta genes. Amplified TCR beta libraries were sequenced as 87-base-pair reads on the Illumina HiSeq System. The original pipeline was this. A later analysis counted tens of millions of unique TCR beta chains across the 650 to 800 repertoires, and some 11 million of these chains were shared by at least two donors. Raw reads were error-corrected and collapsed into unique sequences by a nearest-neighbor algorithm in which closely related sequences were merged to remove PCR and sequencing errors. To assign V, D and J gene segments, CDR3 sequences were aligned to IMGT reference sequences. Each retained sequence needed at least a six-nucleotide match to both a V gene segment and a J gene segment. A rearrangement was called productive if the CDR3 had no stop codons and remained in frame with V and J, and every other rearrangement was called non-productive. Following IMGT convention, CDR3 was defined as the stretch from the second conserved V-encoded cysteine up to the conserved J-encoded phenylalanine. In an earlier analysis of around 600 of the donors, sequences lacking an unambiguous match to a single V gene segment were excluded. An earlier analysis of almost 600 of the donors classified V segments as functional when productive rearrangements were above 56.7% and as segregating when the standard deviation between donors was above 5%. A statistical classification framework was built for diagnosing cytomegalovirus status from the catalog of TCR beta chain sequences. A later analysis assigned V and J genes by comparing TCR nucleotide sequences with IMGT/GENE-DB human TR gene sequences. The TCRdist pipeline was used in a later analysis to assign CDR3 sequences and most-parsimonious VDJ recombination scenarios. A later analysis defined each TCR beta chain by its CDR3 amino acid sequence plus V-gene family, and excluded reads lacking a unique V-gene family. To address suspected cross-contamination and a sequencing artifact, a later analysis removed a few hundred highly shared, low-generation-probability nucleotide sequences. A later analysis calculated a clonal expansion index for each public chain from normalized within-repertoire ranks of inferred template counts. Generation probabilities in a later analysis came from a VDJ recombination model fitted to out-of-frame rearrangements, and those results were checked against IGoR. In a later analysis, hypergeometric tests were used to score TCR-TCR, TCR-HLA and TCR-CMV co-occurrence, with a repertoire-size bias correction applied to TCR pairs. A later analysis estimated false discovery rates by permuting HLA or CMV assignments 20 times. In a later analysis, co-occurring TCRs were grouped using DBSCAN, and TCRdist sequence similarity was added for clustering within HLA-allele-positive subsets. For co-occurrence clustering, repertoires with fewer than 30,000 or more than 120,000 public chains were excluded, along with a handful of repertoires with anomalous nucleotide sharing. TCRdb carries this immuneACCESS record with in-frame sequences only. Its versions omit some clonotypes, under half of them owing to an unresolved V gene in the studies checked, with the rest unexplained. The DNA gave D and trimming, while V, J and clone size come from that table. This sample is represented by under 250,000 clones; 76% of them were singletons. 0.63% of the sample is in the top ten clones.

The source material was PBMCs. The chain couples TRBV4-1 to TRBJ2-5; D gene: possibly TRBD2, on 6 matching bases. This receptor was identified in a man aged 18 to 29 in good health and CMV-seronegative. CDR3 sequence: CASSQDRGMGQETQYF. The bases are TGCGCCAGCAGCCAAGATCGGGGGATGGGGCAAGAGACCCAGTACTTC.